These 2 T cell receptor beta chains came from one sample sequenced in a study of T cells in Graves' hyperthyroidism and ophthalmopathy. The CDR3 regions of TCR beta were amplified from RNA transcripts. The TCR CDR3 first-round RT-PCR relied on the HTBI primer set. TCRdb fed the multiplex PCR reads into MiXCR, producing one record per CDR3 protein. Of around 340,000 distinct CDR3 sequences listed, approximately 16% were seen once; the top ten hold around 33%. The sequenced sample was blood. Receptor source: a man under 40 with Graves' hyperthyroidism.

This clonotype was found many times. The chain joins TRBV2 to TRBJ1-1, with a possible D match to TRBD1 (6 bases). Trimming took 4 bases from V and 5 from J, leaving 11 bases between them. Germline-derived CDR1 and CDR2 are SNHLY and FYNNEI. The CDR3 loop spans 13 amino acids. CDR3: CASSVRGGTEAFF. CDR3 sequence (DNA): TGTGCCAGCAGTGTCAGGGGAGGGACTGAAGCTTTCTTT.

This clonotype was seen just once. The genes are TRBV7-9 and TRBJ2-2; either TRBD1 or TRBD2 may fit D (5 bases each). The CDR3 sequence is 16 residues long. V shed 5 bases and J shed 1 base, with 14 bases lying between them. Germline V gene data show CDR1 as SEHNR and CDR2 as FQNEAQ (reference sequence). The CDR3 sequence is CASSPKGRLNTGELFF. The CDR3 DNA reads TGTGCCAGCAGCCCGAAGGGACGGCTGAACACCGGGGAGCTGTTTTTT.